This TCR beta chain is from a study of CD8 T cells in Susac syndrome. It was with random hexamers that roughly 0.5 to 1 ug RNA was reverse transcribed. In TCRdb, the immunoSEQ multiplex PCR reads were re-called with MiXCR into one record per CDR3 protein. The data contain about 100,000 distinct CDR3 sequences, 95% of them singletons. The CDR3 has 12 residues. The germline V and J ends were trimmed by 3 bases and 6 bases, with 9 bases remaining between them. Per the germline V gene, CDR1 is SEHNR and CDR2 is FQNEAQ (reference sequence). This receptor was taken from a human donor with Susac syndrome. Sequenced sample: CD8+ T cells from PBMCs. This rearrangement joins TRBV7-9 to TRBJ2-7; maybe TRBD2 (5 bases). CDR3 sequence: CASSLYRGEQYF. The DNA of the CDR3 is TGTGCCAGCAGCTTGTACCGGGGCGAGCAGTACTTC.